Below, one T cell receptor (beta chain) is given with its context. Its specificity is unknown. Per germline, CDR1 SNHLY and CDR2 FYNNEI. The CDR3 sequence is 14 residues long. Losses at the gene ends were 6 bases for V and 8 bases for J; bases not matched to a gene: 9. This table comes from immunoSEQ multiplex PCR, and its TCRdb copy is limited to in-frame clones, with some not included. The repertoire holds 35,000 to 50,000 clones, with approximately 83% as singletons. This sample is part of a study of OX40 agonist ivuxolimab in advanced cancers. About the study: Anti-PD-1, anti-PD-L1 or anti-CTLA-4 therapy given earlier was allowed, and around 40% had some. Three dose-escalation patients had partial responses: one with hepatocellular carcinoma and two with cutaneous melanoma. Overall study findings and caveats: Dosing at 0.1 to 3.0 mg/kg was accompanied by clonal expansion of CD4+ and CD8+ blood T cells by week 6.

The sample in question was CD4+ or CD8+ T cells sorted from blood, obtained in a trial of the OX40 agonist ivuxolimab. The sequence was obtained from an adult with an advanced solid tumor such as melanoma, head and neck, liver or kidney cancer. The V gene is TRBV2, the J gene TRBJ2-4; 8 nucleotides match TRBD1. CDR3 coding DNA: TGTGCCAGCAGCTACGGGACAGGAAGAGACATTCAGTACTTC. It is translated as CASSYGTGRDIQYF.